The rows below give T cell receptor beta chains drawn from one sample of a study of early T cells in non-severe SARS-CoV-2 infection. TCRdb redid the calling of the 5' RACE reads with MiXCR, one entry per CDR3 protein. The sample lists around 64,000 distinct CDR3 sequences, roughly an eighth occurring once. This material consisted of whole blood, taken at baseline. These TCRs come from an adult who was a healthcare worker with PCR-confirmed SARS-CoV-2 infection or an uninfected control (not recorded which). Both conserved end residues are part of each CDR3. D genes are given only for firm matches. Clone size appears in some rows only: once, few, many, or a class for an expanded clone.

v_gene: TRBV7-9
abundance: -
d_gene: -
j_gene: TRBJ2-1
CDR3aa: CASSSPANEQFF
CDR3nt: TGTGCCAGCAGCTCCCCCGCGAATGAGCAGTTCTTC

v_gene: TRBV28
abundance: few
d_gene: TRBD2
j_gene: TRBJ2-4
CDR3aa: CASSNSGGNIQYF
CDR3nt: TGTGCCAGCAGCAATAGCGGGGGGAACATTCAGTACTTC

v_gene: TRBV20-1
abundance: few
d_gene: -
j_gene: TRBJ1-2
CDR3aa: CSATRESGYGYTF
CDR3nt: TGCAGTGCCACCAGGGAATCTGGATATGGCTACACCTTC

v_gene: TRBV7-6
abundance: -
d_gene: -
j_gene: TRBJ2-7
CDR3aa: CASSPESDREQYF
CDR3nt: TGTGCCAGCAGTCCTGAGTCAGATCGCGAGCAGTACTTC

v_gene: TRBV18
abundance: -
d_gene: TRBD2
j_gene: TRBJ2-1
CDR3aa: CASSPGGGQYNEQFF
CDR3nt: TGTGCCAGCTCACCCGGGGGGGGACAATACAATGAGCAGTTCTTC

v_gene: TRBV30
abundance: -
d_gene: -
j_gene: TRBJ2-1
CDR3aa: CACSRFQIDNEQFF
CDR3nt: TGTGCCTGCAGTAGATTCCAAATAGACAATGAGCAGTTCTTC

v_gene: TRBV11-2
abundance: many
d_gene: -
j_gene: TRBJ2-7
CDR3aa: CASTLVSGSYEQYF
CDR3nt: TGTGCCAGCACCCTAGTGTCCGGTTCCTACGAGCAGTACTTC

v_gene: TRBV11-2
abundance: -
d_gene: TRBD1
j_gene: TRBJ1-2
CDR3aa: CASSSVWRGRRGYTF
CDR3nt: TGTGCCAGCAGCTCGGTGTGGAGGGGGCGCCGGGGCTACACCTTC

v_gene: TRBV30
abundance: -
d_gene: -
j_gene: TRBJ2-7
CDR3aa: CACTSGEQYF
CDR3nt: TGTGCCTGCACCTCGGGCGAGCAGTACTTC

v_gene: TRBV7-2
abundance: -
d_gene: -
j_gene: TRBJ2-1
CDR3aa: CASSLADSYNEQFF
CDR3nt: TGTGCCAGCAGCTTAGCGGACAGTTACAATGAGCAGTTCTTC

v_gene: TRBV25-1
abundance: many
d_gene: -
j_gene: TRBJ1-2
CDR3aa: CASSESRVTERGGGYTF
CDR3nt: TGTGCCAGCAGTGAATCCCGGGTGACAGAACGGGGAGGTGGCTACACCTTC

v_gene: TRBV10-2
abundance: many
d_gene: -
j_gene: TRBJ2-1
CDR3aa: CASSDLEVNEQFF
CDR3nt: TGCGCCAGCAGTGACTTAGAGGTTAATGAGCAGTTCTTC

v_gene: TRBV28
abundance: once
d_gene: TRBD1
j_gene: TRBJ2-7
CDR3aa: CASRGLGTGTSYEQYF
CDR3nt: TGTGCCAGCAGGGGGTTAGGGACAGGGACTTCCTACGAGCAGTACTTC

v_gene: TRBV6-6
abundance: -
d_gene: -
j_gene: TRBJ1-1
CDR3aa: CASSSREGRTEAFF
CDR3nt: TGTGCCAGCAGTTCCCGGGAAGGGAGGACTGAAGCTTTCTTT

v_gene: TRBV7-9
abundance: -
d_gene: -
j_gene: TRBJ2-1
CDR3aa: CASSLVNRDQFF
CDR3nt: TGTGCCAGCAGCTTAGTCAACAGGGATCAGTTCTTC

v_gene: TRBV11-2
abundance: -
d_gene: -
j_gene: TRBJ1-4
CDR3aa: CASSLRQTTNEKLFF
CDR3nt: TGTGCCAGCAGCCTTAGACAGACAACTAATGAAAAACTGTTTTTT

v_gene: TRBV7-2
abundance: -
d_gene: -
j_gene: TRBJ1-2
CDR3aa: CASSYRPSRGGYTF
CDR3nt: TGTGCCAGCAGTTACCGACCCTCACGTGGGGGCTACACCTTC

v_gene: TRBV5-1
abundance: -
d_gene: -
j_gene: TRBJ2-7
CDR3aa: CASRRGTSSSYEQYF
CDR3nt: TGCGCCAGCAGAAGGGGGACGTCAAGCTCCTACGAGCAGTACTTC

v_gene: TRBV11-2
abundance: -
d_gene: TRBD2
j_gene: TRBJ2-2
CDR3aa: CASSLEGAGAGELFF
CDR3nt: TGTGCCAGCAGCTTAGAGGGTGCGGGAGCCGGGGAGCTGTTTTTT

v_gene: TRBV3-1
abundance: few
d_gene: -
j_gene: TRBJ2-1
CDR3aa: CASSRWTGEQFF
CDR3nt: TGTGCCAGCAGCCGATGGACCGGAGAGCAGTTCTTC

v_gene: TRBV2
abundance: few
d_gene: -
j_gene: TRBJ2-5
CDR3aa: CASSELPGGRGKTQYF
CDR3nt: TGTGCCAGCAGTGAGTTACCCGGGGGCCGGGGGAAGACCCAGTACTTC

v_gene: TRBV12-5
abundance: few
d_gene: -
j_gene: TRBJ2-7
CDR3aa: CASGKPGGTVHEQYF
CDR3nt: TGTGCTAGTGGTAAACCGGGGGGCACGGTTCACGAGCAGTACTTC

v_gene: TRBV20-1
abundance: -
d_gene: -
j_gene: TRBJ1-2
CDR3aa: CSARGGPGADYGYTF
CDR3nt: TGCAGTGCTAGAGGCGGCCCAGGGGCGGACTATGGCTACACCTTC

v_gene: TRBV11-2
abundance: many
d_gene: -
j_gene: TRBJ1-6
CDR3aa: CASSLRAGMDSPLHF
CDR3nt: TGTGCCAGCAGCCTACGGGCAGGGATGGATTCACCCCTCCACTTT

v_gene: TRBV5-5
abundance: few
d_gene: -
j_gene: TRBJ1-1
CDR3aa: CASSFHPVEDLMNTEAFF
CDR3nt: TGTGCCAGCAGCTTTCATCCCGTGGAGGACTTAATGAACACTGAAGCTTTCTTT

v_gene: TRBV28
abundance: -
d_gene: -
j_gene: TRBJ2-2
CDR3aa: CAASRTWELFF
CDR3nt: TGTGCCGCTAGCAGGACGTGGGAGCTGTTTTTT

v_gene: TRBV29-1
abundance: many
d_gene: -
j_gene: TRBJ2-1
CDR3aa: CSAQSNNEQFF
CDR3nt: TGCAGCGCTCAGTCCAACAATGAGCAGTTCTTC

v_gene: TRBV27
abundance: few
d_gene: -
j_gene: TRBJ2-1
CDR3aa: CASSLIRTPYNEQFF
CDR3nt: TGTGCCAGCAGTTTAATCAGGACACCCTACAATGAGCAGTTCTTC

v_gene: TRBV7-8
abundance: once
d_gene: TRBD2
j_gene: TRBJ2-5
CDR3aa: CASSRGGLGETQYF
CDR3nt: TGTGCCAGCAGCCGCGGGGGTCTGGGAGAGACCCAGTACTTC

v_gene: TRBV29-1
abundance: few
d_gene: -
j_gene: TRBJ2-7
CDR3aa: CSVDDGGPHEQYF
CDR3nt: TGCAGCGTGGACGATGGGGGCCCGCACGAGCAGTACTTC

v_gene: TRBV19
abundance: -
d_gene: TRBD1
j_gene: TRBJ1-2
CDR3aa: CASIMTGEDYGYTF
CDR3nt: TGTGCCAGCATCATGACAGGGGAAGACTATGGCTACACCTTC

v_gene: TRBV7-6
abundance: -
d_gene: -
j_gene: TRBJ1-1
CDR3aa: CASSWRGGSEAFF
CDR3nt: TGTGCCAGCAGCTGGAGAGGAGGGAGCGAAGCTTTCTTT

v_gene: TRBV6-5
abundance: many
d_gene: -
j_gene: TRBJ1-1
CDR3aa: CASSYSIGLNTEAFF
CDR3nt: TGTGCCAGCAGTTACTCGATAGGGTTGAACACTGAAGCTTTCTTT

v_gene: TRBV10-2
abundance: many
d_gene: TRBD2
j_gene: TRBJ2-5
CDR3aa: CASGLAGVPETQYF
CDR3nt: TGCGCCAGCGGACTAGCGGGAGTCCCAGAGACCCAGTACTTC

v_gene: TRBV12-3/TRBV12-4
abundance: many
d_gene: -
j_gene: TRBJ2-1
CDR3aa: CASRPQNALNEQFF
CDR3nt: TGTGCCAGCAGGCCACAGAATGCACTCAATGAGCAGTTCTTC

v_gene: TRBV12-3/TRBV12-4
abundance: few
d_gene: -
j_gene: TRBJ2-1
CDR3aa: CASSTVAVVEQFF
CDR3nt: TGTGCCAGCAGCACGGTAGCGGTCGTTGAGCAGTTCTTC

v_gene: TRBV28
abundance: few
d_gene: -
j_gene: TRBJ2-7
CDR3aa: CASSPRQPIPYEQYF
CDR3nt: TGTGCCAGCAGTCCGCGGCAGCCCATACCCTACGAGCAGTACTTC

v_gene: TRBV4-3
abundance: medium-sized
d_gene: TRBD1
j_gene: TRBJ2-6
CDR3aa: CASSQTGSSGANVLTF
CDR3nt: TGCGCCAGCAGCCAGACAGGGAGCTCTGGGGCCAACGTCCTGACTTTC

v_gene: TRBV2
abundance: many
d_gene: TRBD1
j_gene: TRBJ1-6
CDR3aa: CASREMTGFNSPLHF
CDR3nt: TGTGCCAGCAGGGAAATGACAGGGTTCAATTCACCCCTCCACTTT

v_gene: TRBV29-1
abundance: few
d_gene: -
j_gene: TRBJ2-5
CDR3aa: CSVDSGGETQYF
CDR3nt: TGCAGCGTTGATTCGGGGGGCGAGACCCAGTACTTC

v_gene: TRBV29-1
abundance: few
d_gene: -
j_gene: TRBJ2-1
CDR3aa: CSVLGNNEQFF
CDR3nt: TGCAGCGTCCTGGGGAACAATGAGCAGTTCTTC

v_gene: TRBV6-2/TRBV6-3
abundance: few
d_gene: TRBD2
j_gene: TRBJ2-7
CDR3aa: CASSYETSGRSRHEQYF
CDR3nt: TGTGCCAGCAGTTACGAGACTAGCGGGAGGTCTAGACACGAGCAGTACTTC

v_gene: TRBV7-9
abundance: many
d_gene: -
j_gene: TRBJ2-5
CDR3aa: CASSRELKETQYF
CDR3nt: TGTGCCAGCAGCCGCGAGCTTAAAGAGACCCAGTACTTC

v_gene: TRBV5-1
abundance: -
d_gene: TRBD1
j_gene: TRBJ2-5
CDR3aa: CATKGAGGKDQETQYF
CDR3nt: TGCGCCACCAAGGGGGCAGGGGGCAAGGATCAAGAGACCCAGTACTTC

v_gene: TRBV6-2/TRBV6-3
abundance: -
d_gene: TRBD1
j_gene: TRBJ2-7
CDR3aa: CASSARQGAFYEQYF
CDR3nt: TGTGCCAGCAGCGCTAGACAGGGGGCTTTCTACGAGCAGTACTTC

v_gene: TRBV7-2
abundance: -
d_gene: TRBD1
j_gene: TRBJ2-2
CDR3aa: CASSLRDRGTGELFF
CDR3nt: TGTGCCAGCAGCCTCCGGGACAGGGGGACCGGGGAGCTGTTTTTT

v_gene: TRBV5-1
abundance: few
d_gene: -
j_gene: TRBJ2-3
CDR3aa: CASSLGDYLGDTQYF
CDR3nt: TGCGCCAGCAGCTTGGGTGACTATCTTGGGGATACGCAGTATTTT

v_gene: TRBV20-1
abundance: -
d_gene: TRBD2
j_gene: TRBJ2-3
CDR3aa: CSARLPQASGAPDTQYF
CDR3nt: TGCAGTGCTCGCCTCCCCCAGGCTAGCGGGGCCCCAGATACGCAGTATTTT

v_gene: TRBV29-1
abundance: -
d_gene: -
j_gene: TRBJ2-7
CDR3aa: CSVEDIGGESSYEQYF
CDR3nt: TGCAGCGTTGAAGATATTGGGGGCGAATCCTCCTACGAGCAGTACTTC

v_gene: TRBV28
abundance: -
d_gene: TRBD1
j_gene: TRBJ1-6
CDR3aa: CASSGDSYSPLHF
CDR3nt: TGTGCCAGCAGCGGGGACAGCTATTCACCCCTCCACTTT